These T cell receptor beta chains were read from a single sample in a study of CD8+ T cells in alopecia areata. Assay used: immunoSEQ multiplex PCR; TCRdb lists only in-frame clones, some missing. Of about 200,000 clones in the sample, 50% to 60% were seen once. The sequencing used CD4+ T cells sorted from blood, collected at week 0. These receptors were obtained from a human donor with alopecia areata. The CDR3 runs from the conserved cysteine through the conserved F or W. The D gene is left open where the match is weak. The size field is filled for only some rows; it gives once, few, many or a size class.

v_gene: TRBV6-1; d_gene: .; abundance: .; j_gene: TRBJ2-4; CDR3aa: CASSEAPGGASIQYF; CDR3nt: TGTGCCAGCAGTGAAGCGCCTGGGGGGGCAAGCATTCAGTACTTC
v_gene: TRBV27; d_gene: TRBD1; abundance: once; j_gene: TRBJ1-5; CDR3aa: CASSPRGTGSNQPQHF; CDR3nt: TGTGCCAGCAGTCCCCGTGGGACAGGGAGCAATCAGCCCCAGCATTTT
v_gene: TRBV15; d_gene: .; abundance: .; j_gene: TRBJ2-7; CDR3aa: CATSREGWDEQYF; CDR3nt: TGTGCCACCAGCAGAGAGGGGTGGGACGAGCAGTACTTC
v_gene: TRBV4-1; d_gene: TRBD1; abundance: .; j_gene: TRBJ2-7; CDR3aa: CASSRDRSSYEQYF; CDR3nt: TGCGCCAGCAGCCGGGACAGAAGCTCCTACGAGCAGTACTTC
v_gene: TRBV9; d_gene: .; abundance: .; j_gene: TRBJ2-7; CDR3aa: CASSVRASSYEQYF; CDR3nt: TGTGCCAGCAGCGTGCGGGCCAGCTCCTACGAGCAGTACTTC
v_gene: TRBV29-1; d_gene: .; abundance: few; j_gene: TRBJ1-4; CDR3aa: CSAATNEKLFF; CDR3nt: TGCAGCGCGGCAACTAATGAAAAACTGTTTTTT
v_gene: TRBV2; d_gene: TRBD1; abundance: few; j_gene: TRBJ2-7; CDR3aa: CASSDGTGYEQYF; CDR3nt: TGTGCCAGCAGTGACGGGACAGGGTACGAGCAGTACTTC
v_gene: TRBV10-2; d_gene: .; abundance: few; j_gene: TRBJ1-5; CDR3aa: CASSTSDINQPQHF; CDR3nt: TGCGCCAGCAGTACCAGTGATATCAATCAGCCCCAGCATTTT
v_gene: TRBV7-9; d_gene: .; abundance: .; j_gene: TRBJ1-6; CDR3aa: CASSDRINSPLHF; CDR3nt: TGTGCCAGCAGCGACAGGATTAATTCACCCCTCCACTTT
v_gene: TRBV27; d_gene: .; abundance: once; j_gene: TRBJ2-5; CDR3aa: CASSLQSRETQYF; CDR3nt: TGTGCCAGCAGTTTACAGTCACGAGAGACCCAGTACTTC
v_gene: TRBV28; d_gene: TRBD1; abundance: few; j_gene: TRBJ2-4; CDR3aa: CASSLSRQGVREAKNIQYF; CDR3nt: TGTGCCAGCAGTTTAAGTAGACAGGGCGTTCGCGAAGCCAAAAACATTCAGTACTTC
v_gene: TRBV29-1; d_gene: .; abundance: few; j_gene: TRBJ2-2; CDR3aa: CFSGIPNTGELFF; CDR3nt: TGCTTCTCAGGGATTCCGAACACCGGGGAGCTGTTTTTT
v_gene: TRBV29-1; d_gene: TRBD2; abundance: few; j_gene: TRBJ2-3; CDR3aa: CSVEGASAGEWTDTQYF; CDR3nt: TGCAGCGTTGAGGGTGCTTCAGCGGGAGAGTGGACCGATACGCAGTATTTT
v_gene: TRBV5-1; d_gene: .; abundance: .; j_gene: TRBJ2-7; CDR3aa: CASSWQGFREQYF; CDR3nt: TGCGCCAGCAGCTGGCAGGGCTTCCGGGAGCAGTACTTC
v_gene: TRBV2; d_gene: .; abundance: .; j_gene: TRBJ2-6; CDR3aa: CASSTRRVDISGANVLTF; CDR3nt: TGTGCCAGCAGCACCCGCCGGGTCGACATCTCTGGGGCCAACGTCCTGACTTTC
v_gene: TRBV7-3; d_gene: .; abundance: many; j_gene: TRBJ2-1; CDR3aa: CASSLNRNEQFF; CDR3nt: TGTGCCAGCAGCTTAAACCGCAATGAGCAGTTCTTC
v_gene: TRBV7-9; d_gene: TRBD2; abundance: once; j_gene: TRBJ2-3; CDR3aa: CASTSPRRSGGGDTQYF; CDR3nt: TGTGCCAGCACCTCCCCTCGCAGGAGCGGGGGCGGAGATACGCAGTATTTT
v_gene: TRBV30; d_gene: .; abundance: .; j_gene: TRBJ2-7; CDR3aa: CAGSRGNEQYF; CDR3nt: TGTGCCGGTTCCCGGGGAAACGAGCAGTACTTC
v_gene: TRBV5-1; d_gene: .; abundance: .; j_gene: TRBJ1-1; CDR3aa: CASSLGAGLPEAFF; CDR3nt: TGCGCCAGCAGCTTGGGGGCAGGGCTCCCTGAAGCTTTCTTT
v_gene: TRBV2; d_gene: .; abundance: .; j_gene: TRBJ1-1; CDR3aa: CASSEIGFARGGPAFF; CDR3nt: TGTGCCAGCAGTGAAATTGGGTTCGCGCGGGGCGGGCCCGCTTTCTTT
v_gene: TRBV29-1; d_gene: TRBD2; abundance: few; j_gene: TRBJ2-2; CDR3aa: CSATHLAGGPNTGELFF; CDR3nt: TGCAGCGCCACCCACCTAGCGGGAGGACCCAACACCGGGGAGCTGTTTTTT
v_gene: TRBV7-2; d_gene: TRBD1; abundance: .; j_gene: TRBJ1-5; CDR3aa: CASSYQGGNQPQHF; CDR3nt: TGTGCCAGCAGTTATCAGGGGGGCAATCAGCCCCAGCATTTT
v_gene: TRBV6-1; d_gene: TRBD2; abundance: once; j_gene: TRBJ2-7; CDR3aa: CASSRDGGAAYEQYF; CDR3nt: TGTGCCAGCAGCCGGGACGGGGGGGCAGCGTACGAGCAGTACTTC
v_gene: TRBV2; d_gene: .; abundance: .; j_gene: TRBJ2-5; CDR3aa: CASRRGQETQYF; CDR3nt: TGTGCCAGCCGGAGGGGGCAAGAGACCCAGTACTTC
v_gene: TRBV6-6; d_gene: .; abundance: .; j_gene: TRBJ1-1; CDR3aa: CASRGGPTEAFF; CDR3nt: TGTGCCAGCAGGGGCGGCCCCACTGAAGCTTTCTTT
v_gene: TRBV30; d_gene: .; abundance: few; j_gene: TRBJ1-5; CDR3aa: CAWGRDFSNQPQHF; CDR3nt: TGTGCCTGGGGACGGGACTTTAGCAATCAGCCCCAGCATTTT
v_gene: TRBV30; d_gene: TRBD1; abundance: few; j_gene: TRBJ1-5; CDR3aa: CAWSAAVRLTKTGGAQPQHF; CDR3nt: TGTGCCTGGAGTGCCGCGGTTCGCCTTACGAAAACAGGGGGCGCGCAGCCCCAGCATTTT
v_gene: TRBV5-6; d_gene: .; abundance: .; j_gene: TRBJ2-7; CDR3aa: CASSLMDPGRQYF; CDR3nt: TGTGCCAGCAGCTTGATGGACCCCGGTAGGCAGTACTTC
v_gene: TRBV2; d_gene: .; abundance: .; j_gene: TRBJ1-1; CDR3aa: CASRGTDGLGTEAFF; CDR3nt: TGTGCCAGCAGAGGGACTGATGGCCTAGGCACTGAAGCTTTCTTT
v_gene: TRBV5-1; d_gene: .; abundance: few; j_gene: TRBJ2-7; CDR3aa: CASSLEIRQNREQYF; CDR3nt: TGCGCCAGCAGCTTGGAAATCCGACAGAACCGCGAGCAGTACTTC
v_gene: TRBV29-1; d_gene: .; abundance: .; j_gene: TRBJ1-2; CDR3aa: CSVLTDNYGYTF; CDR3nt: TGCAGCGTCCTGACAGATAACTATGGCTACACCTTC
v_gene: TRBV30; d_gene: .; abundance: .; j_gene: TRBJ1-2; CDR3aa: CAWSAGRGYTF; CDR3nt: TGTGCCTGGAGTGCGGGAAGGGGCTACACCTTC
v_gene: TRBV29-1; d_gene: .; abundance: .; j_gene: TRBJ2-1; CDR3aa: CSVERGFSYNEQFF; CDR3nt: TGCAGCGTTGAAAGAGGGTTCTCCTACAATGAGCAGTTCTTC
v_gene: TRBV6-5; d_gene: .; abundance: .; j_gene: TRBJ1-5; CDR3aa: CASSYSGGDQPQHF; CDR3nt: TGTGCCAGCAGTTACTCGGGAGGGGATCAGCCCCAGCATTTT
v_gene: TRBV5-1; d_gene: .; abundance: .; j_gene: TRBJ2-7; CDR3aa: CASSLAPPQSYEQYF; CDR3nt: TGCGCCAGCAGCTTGGCTCCTCCGCAGTCCTACGAGCAGTACTTC
v_gene: TRBV5-6; d_gene: TRBD2; abundance: .; j_gene: TRBJ2-7; CDR3aa: CASSRLAATYEQYF; CDR3nt: TGTGCCAGCAGCCGACTAGCGGCGACCTACGAGCAGTACTTC
v_gene: TRBV12-5; d_gene: .; abundance: .; j_gene: TRBJ1-5; CDR3aa: CASGTSGGQPQHF; CDR3nt: TGTGCTAGTGGTACCAGTGGGGGTCAGCCCCAGCATTTT
v_gene: TRBV28; d_gene: .; abundance: .; j_gene: TRBJ1-5; CDR3aa: CASSLWTDNQPQHF; CDR3nt: TGTGCCAGCAGTTTATGGACAGACAATCAGCCCCAGCATTTT
v_gene: TRBV5-1; d_gene: TRBD2; abundance: .; j_gene: TRBJ2-1; CDR3aa: CASSLSLAGGREQFF; CDR3nt: TGCGCCAGCAGCCTATCACTAGCGGGAGGGCGTGAGCAGTTCTTC
v_gene: TRBV6-5; d_gene: .; abundance: once; j_gene: TRBJ2-3; CDR3aa: CASSSGVNTQYF; CDR3nt: TGTGCCAGCAGTTCAGGAGTTAATACGCAGTATTTT
v_gene: TRBV11-2; d_gene: .; abundance: once; j_gene: TRBJ1-1; CDR3aa: CASSQRRDTEAFF; CDR3nt: TGTGCCAGCAGCCAAAGGAGGGACACTGAAGCTTTCTTT
v_gene: TRBV29-1; d_gene: TRBD2; abundance: .; j_gene: TRBJ2-3; CDR3aa: CSVRRGDPGDTQYF; CDR3nt: TGCAGCGTCCGGCGGGGGGACCCTGGGGATACGCAGTATTTT
v_gene: TRBV11-2; d_gene: .; abundance: few; j_gene: TRBJ1-2; CDR3aa: CASSLQGNYGYTF; CDR3nt: TGTGCCAGCAGCTTACAGGGGAACTATGGCTACACCTTC
v_gene: TRBV9; d_gene: .; abundance: .; j_gene: TRBJ2-1; CDR3aa: CASSVGTGYNEQFF; CDR3nt: TGTGCCAGCAGCGTAGGTACAGGCTACAATGAGCAGTTCTTC
v_gene: TRBV7-9; d_gene: .; abundance: .; j_gene: TRBJ2-1; CDR3aa: CASSLGQNEQFF; CDR3nt: TGTGCCAGCAGCTTAGGGCAGAATGAGCAGTTCTTC
v_gene: TRBV29-1; d_gene: .; abundance: few; j_gene: TRBJ2-7; CDR3aa: CSVVPPQGYEQYF; CDR3nt: TGCAGCGTTGTCCCTCCACAGGGCTACGAGCAGTACTTC
v_gene: TRBV29-1; d_gene: .; abundance: few; j_gene: TRBJ2-6; CDR3aa: CSVANSGANVLTF; CDR3nt: TGCAGCGTTGCGAACTCTGGGGCCAACGTCCTGACTTTC
v_gene: TRBV7-9; d_gene: TRBD2; abundance: .; j_gene: TRBJ2-5; CDR3aa: CASSRRSGSGETQYF; CDR3nt: TGTGCCAGCAGCCGAAGAAGCGGGAGCGGCGAGACCCAGTACTTC
v_gene: TRBV27; d_gene: .; abundance: .; j_gene: TRBJ2-2; CDR3aa: CASSSRAGELFF; CDR3nt: TGTGCCAGCAGTTCCAGAGCCGGGGAGCTGTTTTTT
v_gene: TRBV9; d_gene: .; abundance: .; j_gene: TRBJ2-5; CDR3aa: CASSPPGAMRETQYF; CDR3nt: TGTGCCAGCAGCCCGCCAGGGGCGATGCGGGAGACCCAGTACTTC
v_gene: TRBV7-9; d_gene: .; abundance: .; j_gene: TRBJ1-4; CDR3aa: CASRHTTYGRRGDEKLFF; CDR3nt: TGTGCCAGCAGGCATACGACTTACGGGCGTCGGGGGGATGAAAAACTGTTTTTT
v_gene: TRBV14; d_gene: .; abundance: few; j_gene: TRBJ1-2; CDR3aa: CASSQGNYGYTF; CDR3nt: TGTGCCAGCAGCCAAGGGAACTATGGCTACACCTTC
v_gene: TRBV9; d_gene: .; abundance: .; j_gene: TRBJ2-7; CDR3aa: CASSVGGESYEQYF; CDR3nt: TGTGCCAGCAGCGTAGGTGGGGAGAGCTACGAGCAGTACTTC
v_gene: TRBV20-1; d_gene: .; abundance: .; j_gene: TRBJ1-1; CDR3aa: CSARGDTEAFF; CDR3nt: TGCAGTGCTAGAGGCGACACTGAAGCTTTCTTT
v_gene: TRBV5-1; d_gene: .; abundance: .; j_gene: TRBJ1-2; CDR3aa: CASSNYIKGNGYTF; CDR3nt: TGCGCCAGCAGCAACTACATCAAGGGGAATGGCTACACCTTC
v_gene: TRBV30; d_gene: TRBD2; abundance: .; j_gene: TRBJ2-5; CDR3aa: CAWNPSGRHQETQYF; CDR3nt: TGTGCCTGGAATCCTAGCGGGAGGCACCAAGAGACCCAGTACTTC
v_gene: TRBV30; d_gene: TRBD2; abundance: .; j_gene: TRBJ2-3; CDR3aa: CAWSVLAGVPDTQYF; CDR3nt: TGTGCCTGGAGTGTACTAGCGGGGGTCCCAGATACGCAGTATTTT